This TCR beta chain was sequenced for a study of shared clonotypes between healthy human individuals. General study results and limits: Only blood underwent sampling, and tissue repertoires likely differ. A handful of donors shared around 5% of their naive CD4 clonotypes.

In the CD4+ fraction, cells were divided into CD45RA+ naive and CD45RA-negative memory subsets. Methods used by the authors: Without quality scores, immunoSEQ junctional reads could not be filtered like full-length reads. TCRdb's copy holds only in-frame clones and misses some; the assay was immunoSEQ multiplex PCR. Clone size and V and J calls were adopted from that table, with D and trimming inferred from the DNA. The sample consists of over a million clones, approximately 97% of them appearing once. Points on this clone: Its cognate antigen is unknown.

The germline gives CDR1 ENHRY, CDR2 SYGVKD. With V trimmed by 8 bases and J by 8 bases, 3 bases remained unmatched. CDR3 length: 13 residues. The sequenced sample consisted of naive CD4+ T cells sorted from blood. Sample subset: CD45RA+ positively selected. The sequence derives from a man aged 25 to 40 in good health. The J gene is TRBJ2-2, the V gene TRBV10-3, with TRBD2 matching over 12 bases. CDR3 sequence (DNA): TGTGCCATCCAGACTAGCGGGAGTGGGGAGCTGTTTTTT. Protein product: CAIQTSGSGELFF.